Listed below are T cell receptor beta chains from one sample, sequenced in a study of blood T cell repertoires in COVID-19. The data were produced by immunoSEQ multiplex PCR, yet TCRdb's version contains in-frame clones alone and is incomplete. The repertoire holds around 210,000 clones, about 86% seen once, with 1.5% in the top ten. Material: peripheral blood. The receptor source for this set is a man between 18 and 35 years old with active or convalescent COVID-19. The conserved cysteine and the conserved F or W are not part of the CDR3 here. Fields, in order: CDR3 protein, D gene, V gene. D genes are given only for firm matches.

ASSVGEGNSYEQY | TRBD2 | TRBV9
ASSMRDSSPLNTEAF | TRBD1 | TRBV5-1
ASGGASLTPGAIEQF | . | TRBV28
ASSEAPDSYFGTEAF | . | TRBV2
ASSRWDRPPGGYT | TRBD1 | TRBV5-1
ASSRGLAGTETQY | TRBD2 | TRBV3-1/TRBV3-2
ASSPPGAEAF | . | TRBV19
ATSTRGRGTEAF | . | TRBV15
ASSGQRNTEAF | TRBD1 | TRBV2
ASSRGVRTEAF | TRBD1 | TRBV19
ASSLRGMNTEAF | . | TRBV5-8
ASSPNQSGDTQY | . | TRBV4-1
ASSLFVPSGNTIY | . | TRBV11-2